This TCR beta chain was recorded in a study of blood T cells in healthy people across ages. Whole-study findings and limits: Bulk PBMC profiling left naive and antigen-experienced comparisons inconclusive. Estimated diversity, derived from one million T cells, was regarded as an underestimate.

Using a J-beta primer mix together with a sample-barcoded 5' primer, a second PCR was run for roughly 7 to 12 cycles. A 12-random-nucleotide template-switch adaptor tagged each cDNA molecule. Any given sample supplied a minimum of 2.5 million CDR3-containing paired-end reads. Each CDR3 protein gets one entry after TCRdb re-called the 5' RACE reads with MiXCR. Of hundreds of thousands of distinct CDR3 sequences in the sample, roughly 26% were seen once. Germline-derived CDR1 and CDR2 are SGHAT and FQNNGV. V was pared by 1 base and J by 5 bases, with 14 bases between. The CDR3 totals 15 residues. This clonotype was observed at least ten times. The antigen remains undetermined.

This sequence was found in a woman of 80 years or more in good health. This rearrangement joins TRBV11-2 to TRBJ2-5, with D tentatively TRBD1 (5 bases). The sample was blood. This CDR3 is CASSLGLAGWETQYF. The CDR3 region has the DNA TGTGCCAGCAGCTTAGGTCTGGCAGGGTGGGAGACCCAGTACTTC.